The T cell receptor (beta chain) under discussion was sequenced for a study of T-cell memory formation after mild COVID-19. Across the whole study: In these data, TCR clusters were largely donor specific.

Between the trimmed V and J ends, which lost 0 bases and 8 bases, there was a span of 13 bases. CDR1 is MNHNY, CDR2 SVGAGI, per germline (reference sequence). This CDR3 has 15 amino acids. This clonotype was counted a few times. What it recognizes is unknown. Researchers used 5'RACE with constant-segment primers to make TCR alpha and TCR beta cDNA libraries that carry sample barcodes and UMIs. TCRdb reanalysed the 5' RACE reads using MiXCR and keeps one entry per CDR3 protein. The sample shows more than 120,000 distinct CDR3 sequences, roughly 19% of them seen only once. Study-level results: Specificity for SARS-CoV-2 was not confirmed among the second-wave clones peaking on day 37. The study found contracting CD4+ clones mainly in CM and EM and contracting CD8+ clones in EMRA.

The gene calls are TRBV6-6 and TRBJ1-4, with D unclear. The sequenced sample was PBMCs or a T cell subset sorted from them (not recorded which). This sequence was found in an adult woman who had mild COVID-19 (a few samples of this study predate the infection). Cell type and time point are not known. The chain's CDR3 is CASSYSGPQSEKLFF. In nucleotides, the CDR3 is TGTGCCAGCAGTTACTCCGGGCCACAGTCAGAAAAACTGTTTTTT.